This is a list of T cell receptor beta chains from one sample in a study of cytomegalovirus exposure and HLA in healthy donors. Libraries were prepared by immunoSEQ multiplex PCR; TCRdb keeps only in-frame clonotypes and omits some of them. The table shows 95,000 or so clones, with nearly 70% occurring only once. Source material: PBMCs. These receptor sequences come from a woman aged 45-65 years in good health and CMV-seropositive. The CDR3 runs from the conserved cysteine through the conserved F or W. The order of the fields is V gene, CDR3 protein.

v_gene: TRBV5-8
CDR3aa: CASSLLGRDKVYNEQFF

v_gene: TRBV11-2
CDR3aa: CASSLLSSGATGELFF

v_gene: TRBV2
CDR3aa: CASSEQGAATNEKLFF

v_gene: TRBV5-4
CDR3aa: CASSLGGGRANYEQYF

v_gene: TRBV29-1
CDR3aa: CSVEDRGDTQYF

v_gene: TRBV18
CDR3aa: CASSPEGGNTGELFF

v_gene: TRBV7-9
CDR3aa: CSSSPLQYGYTF

v_gene: TRBV27
CDR3aa: CASSSRQGSYEQYF

v_gene: TRBV2
CDR3aa: CASSVGGVGTDTQYF

v_gene: TRBV6-1
CDR3aa: CASTYRGGTDTQYF

v_gene: TRBV28
CDR3aa: CASSLVGRTADTQYF

v_gene: TRBV7-8
CDR3aa: CASSPGSNEQYF

v_gene: TRBV5-8
CDR3aa: CASSLYRSTGYEQYF

v_gene: TRBV5-4
CDR3aa: CASSPPSMGSGTEAFF

v_gene: TRBV5-1
CDR3aa: CASSFSRDSYEQYF

v_gene: TRBV30
CDR3aa: CAWSAVAGGEVYTDTQYF

v_gene: TRBV9
CDR3aa: CASSVADNRDGYTF

v_gene: TRBV5-1
CDR3aa: CASSLDGGDTGELFF